The 6 T cell receptor beta chains below come from one sample, sequenced in a study of blood T cells in healthy people across ages. Together with a sample-barcoded 5' primer, a J-beta primer mix was included in a second PCR lasting 7 to 11 cycles. TCRdb itself ran the 5' RACE reads through MiXCR, one entry per CDR3 protein. The sample lists fewer than 1 million distinct CDR3 sequences; around 42% were seen once. What was sequenced was blood. The receptor source for this set is a man aged 55 to 69 in good health.

This chain links TRBV6-2 or TRBV6-3 with TRBJ1-1; 8 bases agree with TRBD1. V gave up 4 bases and J gave up 11 bases; unmatched junction bases: 21. Germline V gene sequence: CDR1 MNHEY, CDR2 SVGEGT. The length of the CDR3 is 17 residues. CDR3 amino acids: CASSSFPGTGGLRAAFF. CDR3 DNA: TGTGCCAGCAGTTCCTTCCCCGGGACAGGAGGGCTCCGGGCCGCTTTCTTT.

The chain is built from TRBV20-1 and TRBJ1-1; 7 bases fit TRBD1. Germline loops: CDR1 DFQATT, CDR2 SNEGSKA (reference sequence). The CDR3 runs to 14 residues. Germline trimming cut 6 bases from V and 5 bases from J; bases unmatched to any gene: 12. This chain's CDR3 is CSARKTGLLTEAFF. The DNA for the CDR3 is TGCAGTGCAAGGAAGACAGGGTTGTTAACTGAAGCTTTCTTT.

The chain carries TRBV4-3 and TRBJ2-5; D is perhaps TRBD1 (5 bases). The CDR3 has 16 residues. Trimming took 0 bases from V and 11 from J, leaving 22 bases between them. CDR1 and CDR2 (germline): LGHNA, YSLEER. The CDR3 here is CASSQDPRELYNEQYF. The CDR3 nucleotides are TGCGCCAGCAGCCAAGATCCCAGGGAATTGTACAATGAGCAGTACTTC.

This chain joins TRBV5-6 and TRBJ2-7, with D uncertain. Germline assignment: CDR1 SGHDT and CDR2 YYEEEE. The CDR3 covers 16 residues. V lost 2 bases to trimming and J lost 0 bases, with 15 bases between them. The CDR3 spells CASSFFATRNSYEQYF. CDR3 nucleotides: TGTGCCAGCAGCTTTTTCGCAACCCGAAACTCCTACGAGCAGTACTTC.

This chain connects TRBV13 to TRBJ2-7; D possibly uses TRBD1 or TRBD2 (5 bases each). The V end lost 5 bases, the J end lost 2 bases, and 13 bases lay between the germline ends. In germline, CDR1 is PRHDT, CDR2 FYEKMQ (reference sequence). The CDR3 consists of 14 residues. This chain's CDR3 is CASSPWDGPYEQYF. The CDR3 nucleotides are TGTGCCAGCAGCCCCTGGGACGGTCCCTACGAGCAGTACTTC.

This chain uses TRBV4-1 with TRBJ1-2; D ambiguous. Deletions cut 1 base from V and 4 bases from J, with 13 bases between. CDR3 length: 15 amino acids. The germline V gene has CDR1 MGHRA and CDR2 YSYEKL. CDR3 region: CASSQGLGGPYGYTF. The CDR3 DNA follows: TGCGCCAGCAGCCAAGGATTGGGAGGACCCTATGGCTACACCTTC.